This TCR beta chain was recovered during a study of cytomegalovirus exposure and HLA in healthy donors (dated by TCRdb to between 2016 and 2019). With regard to the full study: An earlier analysis of 587 of the donors reported under 300 Gb of sequence data and 117 million unique TCR beta sequences obtained from 150 million to 200 million T cells. An early release covering roughly 580 HLA-typed donors comprised approximately 290 gigabases of sequencing data and tens of millions of unique TCR sequences. Of the 300 to 500 genotyped donors, 81% were placed in the genetic ancestry cluster associated with self-reported Caucasian donors. The study aimed to test whether signatures of past pathogen exposure could be identified by cataloging public T cell receptors. The study used immunosequencing to profile the T cell repertoires of approximately 640 subjects and linked those repertoires to cytomegalovirus serostatus. A separate validation cohort of about 110 different subjects was used in addition to the roughly 700-subject first cohort. High-throughput TCR immunosequencing, statistical association of individual TCRs with disease status, and machine learning were combined to predict cytomegalovirus infection status. In a later analysis, previously published TCR beta repertoires from 670 or so donors were re-analyzed and high-resolution HLA genotyping was added so that TCR occurrence patterns could be studied. Rather than drawing on any new phenotypic data, the later analysis identified candidate immune exposures from TCR beta sequences and the way those sequences occurred across donors. In an earlier analysis of 587 of the donors, high-throughput TCR beta sequencing was used to judge whether each TCR beta V gene segment behaved as functional or pseudogenic. Donor age, sex, ethnicity and CMV serostatus were compiled alongside the repertoire data. Genome-wide SNP genotypes for about 65% of the roughly 670 donors were used in a later genetic analysis, which treated that subset as a discovery cohort. All discovery cohort repertoires had been generated using a single sequencing platform. HLA typing included class I and class II loci at four-digit resolution. The number of donors typed differed by locus, with about 629-640 for A, B, C, DRB1 and DQB1, around 500 for DQA1, over 600 for DPA1, and approximately 470 for DPB1. Roughly 5 DR-DQ haplotypes were handled as single units for association and clustering, since linkage in the cohort was strong. Across under 500 genotyped donors of the cohort, an average of approximately 200,000 unique TCR beta nucleotide sequences per donor were sequenced, and 15% to 20% of those sequences were non-productive.

The cysteine opens and the phenylalanine closes a CDR3 of 17 amino acids. Only the CDR3 portion is preserved as DNA: 51 bases, with reading frame beginning at the first base. From V the trimming removes 3 bases and from J it removes 1 base, while the gene matches leave 10 bases of the junction unaccounted for. CDR1 and CDR2 are read off the germline V gene (reference sequence) as PRHDT and FYEKMQ. In the case of this clone: Its antigen target is currently unknown. No per-base quality is available; no much larger clone lies one base away.

The cohort comprised 710 or so healthy bone marrow donors. All cohort members were sampled while nominally healthy, although unrecorded immune exposures were likely present. The donor tested CMV seronegative, placing the donor among the 300 to 450 seronegative members of the cohort. A peripheral blood sample was provided by each donor, and peripheral blood mononuclear cells were used for TCR beta sequencing. The Qiagen DNeasy Blood Extraction Kit was used to extract genomic DNA from the blood cell samples. General findings and caveats noted by the study authors: When HLA alleles, especially DR and DQ, strongly co-occurred, attributing TCR associations to individual alleles was difficult. According to the authors, the approach could potentially be generalized to other disease states and immunological phenotypes. In an earlier analysis of 587 of the donors, most TCR beta V segments appeared in productive rearrangements about 90% or about 30% of the time, broadly matching IMGT annotations. In the study, some 160 TCR beta chains were listed as associated with cytomegalovirus. Because counts were too low, 15 to 20 rarely observed V segments, including chromosome 9 orphons, were excluded from the earlier analysis of some 540 of the donors. The classifier was reported to diagnose cytomegalovirus status with high specificity and sensitivity in both the original cohort and the validation cohort. A later analysis reported that several top co-occurrence clusters appeared linked to parvovirus B19, influenza, CMV and Epstein-Barr virus. A group of highly shared sequence variants was considered likely to be a technical artifact of the sequencing pipeline. Most CMV-associated TCR beta chains appeared to be HLA-restricted in a later analysis, and the HLA associations seemed to be driven largely by CMV exposure. In a later analysis, HLA-associated TCR beta chains showed more clonal expansion and lower generation probabilities than non-associated chains that were equally common. While some public TCRs were present in many individuals, most TCR sequences turned up only very rarely across donors. A further reported finding was that TCR beta sequences accurately predicted the HLA-A and HLA-B alleles for most subjects in the first cohort. In a later genetic analysis, fewer N-insertions in productive TCRs were reported among donors in an Asian-associated ancestry cluster than the approximately 710-donor mean. Because HLA typing was missing for some donors at each locus, association tests included only the typed subset. An association between a missense DCLRE1C variant and V-gene and J-gene trimming of TCR beta chains was found in a later genetic analysis and replicated in an independent cohort. Specific HLA alleles were associated with 16,951 TCR beta sequences at a false discovery rate of 0.05 in a later analysis. A few of the identified cytomegalovirus-associated TCR beta chains were confirmed in vitro to be specific for cytomegalovirus antigens. The cohort was sequenced for TCR beta chains only, and without alpha or paired-chain data the features that could be detected were limited. Presence/absence analyses assumed roughly uniform sequencing depth across donors, an assumption that may not hold. Correlated functional status among segregating V segments might be attributable to linkage disequilibrium, but an unknown experimental factor could not be ruled out. According to a later analysis, TCR association rates differed among HLA loci, with DRB1 alleles showing the most associated TCRs and HLA-C alleles showing the fewest. Some IMGT-functional V segments, including TRBV6-2 and TRBV6-3, could not be distinguished by the 87-base-pair reads and were therefore excluded. For the cohort, immune exposure information was limited to CMV serostatus.

Receptors were amplified or captured by the immunoSEQ multiplex PCR assay. A mixture of 60 forward primers for TCR Vbeta segments and 13 reverse primers for TCR Jbeta segments was used in the multiplex PCR. Amplification of the CDR3 region of rearranged TCR beta genes was performed with a multiplex PCR assay on genomic DNA. Amplified TCR beta libraries were sequenced as 87-base-pair reads on the Illumina HiSeq System. Regarding the original processing steps: A later analysis counted about 80 million unique TCR beta chains across the 640 or so repertoires, and some 12 million of these chains were shared by at least two donors. To remove PCR and sequencing errors, raw reads were error-corrected and collapsed into unique sequences using a nearest-neighbor algorithm that merged closely related sequences. V, D and J gene segments were assigned by aligning CDR3 sequences to IMGT reference sequences. For a sequence to be retained, a match of at least six nucleotides to both a V gene segment and a J gene segment was required. Rearrangements were classified as productive when the CDR3 lacked stop codons and remained in frame with V and J, and all other rearrangements were classified as non-productive. Following IMGT convention, CDR3 was defined as the stretch from the second conserved V-encoded cysteine up to the conserved J-encoded phenylalanine. The earlier analysis of 587 of the donors excluded sequences that lacked an unambiguous match to a single V gene segment. In an earlier analysis of more than 500 of the donors, a V segment was called functional when productive rearrangements were above 56.7%, and segregating when the standard deviation between donors exceeded 5%. A statistical classification framework was built to diagnose cytomegalovirus status from the catalog of TCR beta chain sequences. V and J gene assignment, in a later analysis, came from comparing TCR nucleotide sequences with IMGT/GENE-DB human TR gene sequences. In a later analysis, CDR3 sequences and most-parsimonious VDJ recombination scenarios were assigned using the TCRdist pipeline. A later analysis defined each TCR beta chain by its CDR3 amino acid sequence plus V-gene family, and excluded reads lacking a unique V-gene family. To address suspected cross-contamination and a sequencing artifact, a later analysis removed around 600 highly shared, low-generation-probability nucleotide sequences. For each public chain, a later analysis derived a clonal expansion index from normalized ranks of inferred template counts within each repertoire. A later analysis computed generation probabilities with a VDJ recombination model fitted to out-of-frame rearrangements, and checked the results against IGoR. A later analysis scored TCR-TCR, TCR-HLA and TCR-CMV co-occurrence with hypergeometric tests, applying a repertoire-size bias correction to TCR pairs. A later analysis estimated false discovery rates by permuting HLA or CMV assignments 20 times. In a later analysis, co-occurring TCRs were grouped using DBSCAN, with TCRdist sequence similarity added in when clustering inside HLA-allele-positive subsets. Co-occurrence clustering excluded repertoires with fewer than 30,000 or more than 120,000 public chains, plus five with anomalous nucleotide sharing. TCRdb provides this immuneACCESS table in a form limited to in-frame rearrangements. Some clones are lacking; in checked studies, under half of them reflect an unresolved V gene, and why the rest are absent is not known. D and trimming were read from the DNA, whereas the V and J calls and clone size are those reported in that table. The sample data list about 57,000 clones, and around 84% of these were observed just once. The ten largest clonotypes hold 5.5% to 7% of the sample.

The rearrangement joined TRBV13 to TRBJ2-7, with 9 bases in between that match TRBD1. The sequenced sample was PBMCs. The sequence was collected from a male donor in good health and CMV-seronegative. The CDR3 region: CASSFKPPGTGSYEQYF. At the DNA level, the sequence is TGTGCCAGCAGCTTCAAACCCCCGGGGACAGGGTCCTACGAGCAGTACTTC.